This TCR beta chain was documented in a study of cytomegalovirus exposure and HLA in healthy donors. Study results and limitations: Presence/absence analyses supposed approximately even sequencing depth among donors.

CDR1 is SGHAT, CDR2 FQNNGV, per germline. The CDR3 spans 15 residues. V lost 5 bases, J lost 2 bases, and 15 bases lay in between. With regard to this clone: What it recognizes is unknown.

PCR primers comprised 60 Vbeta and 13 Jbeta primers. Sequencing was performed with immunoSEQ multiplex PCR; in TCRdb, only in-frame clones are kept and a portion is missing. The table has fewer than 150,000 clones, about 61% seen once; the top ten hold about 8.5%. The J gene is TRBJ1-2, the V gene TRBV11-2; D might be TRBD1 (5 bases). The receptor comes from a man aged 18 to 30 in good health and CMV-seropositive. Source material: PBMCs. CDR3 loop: CASSPLRGTNYGYTF. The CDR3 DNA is TGTGCCAGCAGCCCTCTCCGGGGGACGAACTATGGCTACACCTTC.